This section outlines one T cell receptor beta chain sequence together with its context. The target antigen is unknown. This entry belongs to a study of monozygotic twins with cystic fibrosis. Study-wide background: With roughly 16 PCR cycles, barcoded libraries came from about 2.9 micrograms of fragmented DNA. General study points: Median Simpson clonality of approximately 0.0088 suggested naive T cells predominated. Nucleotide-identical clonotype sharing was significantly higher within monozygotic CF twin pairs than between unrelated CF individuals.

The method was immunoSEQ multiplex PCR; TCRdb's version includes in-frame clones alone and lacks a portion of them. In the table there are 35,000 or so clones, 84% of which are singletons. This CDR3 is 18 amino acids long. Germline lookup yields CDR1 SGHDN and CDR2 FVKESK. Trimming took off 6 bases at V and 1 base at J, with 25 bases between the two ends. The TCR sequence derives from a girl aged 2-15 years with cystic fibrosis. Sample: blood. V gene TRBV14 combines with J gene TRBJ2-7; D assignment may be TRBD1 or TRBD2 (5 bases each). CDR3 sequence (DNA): TGTGCCAGCAGGTTCTTCGGACCACAGTCCTGGGGGTCCTACGAGCAGTACTTC. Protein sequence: CASRFFGPQSWGSYEQYF.